These 19 T cell receptor beta chains were all obtained from the same sample, sequenced in a study of T-cell reconstitution after alpha-beta-depleted transplantation in children. It was with unique molecular identifiers that the TCRbeta library was prepared. MiXCR, applied by TCRdb to the PCR reads, yields one record per CDR3 protein. The top ten clones hold around 4.5% of a sample with about 870,000 distinct CDR3 sequences, less than 20% of them seen once. The input for sequencing was PBMCs, mostly from graft donor cells, taken 360 days after TCRalphabeta/CD19-depleted stem cell transplant. The receptors here all came from a male patient younger than 18 who had a stem cell transplant for acute lymphoblastic leukemia, so the T cells may come from the graft donor.

The chain employs TRBV3-1 and TRBJ1-1; D unclear. CDR3 length: 13 residues. Germline loops: CDR1 LGHDT, CDR2 YNNKEL (reference sequence). Trimming cost V 4 bases and J 4 bases, with 10 bases left between them. Here the CDR3 reads CASSPPLVTEAFF. As DNA, the CDR3 is TGTGCCAGCAGCCCCCCACTAGTCACTGAAGCTTTCTTT.

The gene calls are TRBV11-1 and TRBJ2-7, with TRBD2 matching over 11 bases. V was clipped by 0 bases and J by 3 bases; unmatched bases: 4. In germline, CDR1 is SGHAT, CDR2 FQDESV (reference sequence). The CDR3 sequence is 16 residues long. CDR3: CASSLATSGVFYEQYF. The DNA for the CDR3 is TGTGCCAGCAGCTTAGCGACTAGCGGGGTCTTCTACGAGCAGTACTTC.

This clonotype was counted only a few times. The rearrangement uses TRBV20-1 and TRBJ2-5, with TRBD2 identical over 7 bases. In germline, CDR1 is DFQATT, CDR2 SNEGSKA (reference sequence). V was clipped by 5 bases and J by 2 bases; unmatched bases: 5. There are 13 residues in the CDR3. Written as DNA, the CDR3 is TGCAGTGCTCAGGGAGGGGCTCAAGAGACCCAGTACTTC. This codes for CSAQGGAQETQYF.

This clonotype was detected only a few times. V and J are TRBV9 and TRBJ2-7; D is perhaps TRBD1 or TRBD2 (5 bases each). CDR3 length: 16 residues. From germline, CDR1 is SGDLS and CDR2 YYNGEE. Trimming shortened V by 0 bases and J by 5 bases, and 18 bases separated the two germline ends. The CDR3 reads CASSVGGAFPTHEQYF. The DNA of the CDR3 is TGTGCCAGCAGCGTAGGAGGGGCCTTCCCTACCCACGAGCAGTACTTC.

V and J are TRBV20-1 and TRBJ2-5, with no clear D. Trimming cost V 1 base and J 4 bases, with 4 bases left between them. This CDR3 is 11 amino acids long. Germline assignment: CDR1 DFQATT and CDR2 SNEGSKA (reference sequence). CDR3 nucleotides: TGCAGTGCTAGAGTACCAGAGACCCAGTACTTC. As protein: CSARVPETQYF.

This clonotype was observed many times. Germline and junction disagree at one end, which may indicate a read error. The chain combines TRBV5-1 with TRBJ2-3; D is ambiguous. CDR1 SGHRS and CDR2 YFSETQ come from the germline V gene. The length of the CDR3 is 12 residues. CDR3 sequence reads: CASSLALDTQYF. The CDR3 bases are TGTGCCAGCAGCTTAGCTCTAGATACGCAGTATTTT.

The chain recombines TRBV6-4 with TRBJ2-1, with D perhaps assigned TRBD1 or TRBD2 (5 bases each). Trimming cost V 0 bases and J 0 bases, with 15 bases left between them. In germline, CDR1 is MRHNA, CDR2 SNTAGT. The CDR3 sequence is 18 residues long. The CDR3 loop reads CASSDSLRDVSSYNEQFF. DNA of the CDR3: TGTGCCAGCAGTGACTCTCTCCGGGACGTCAGCTCCTACAATGAGCAGTTCTTC.

J is TRBJ2-3 and V is TRBV7-6; D may be TRBD1 or TRBD2 (5 bases each). CDR3 length: 16 amino acids. Germline V lookup: CDR1 SGHVS, CDR2 FNYEAQ. The ends were cut back, 5 bases at V and 4 bases at J, with 19 bases in the middle. The CDR3 sequence is CASSPIPWGNADTQYF. CDR3 coding DNA: TGTGCCAGCAGCCCAATCCCCTGGGGGAATGCAGATACGCAGTATTTT. The full variable domain, in which reference TRBV7-6 and TRBJ2-3 provide the parts outside the CDR3, is GAGVSQSPRYKVTKRGQDVALRCDPISGHVSLYWYRQALGQGPEFLTYFNYEAQQDKSGLPNDRFSAERPEGSISTLTIQRTEQRDSAMYRCASSPIPWGNADTQYFGPGTRLTVL.

The gene calls are TRBV11-1 and TRBJ1-1, with a tentative D call TRBD1 (5 bases). Trimming shortened V by 7 bases and J by 4 bases, and 13 bases separated the two germline ends. From germline, CDR1 is SGHAT and CDR2 FQDESV (reference sequence). The CDR3 covers 13 residues. CDR3 DNA sequence: TGTGCCAGCACCCGGTGGGGGGGCACTGAAGCTTTCTTT. Protein: CASTRWGGTEAFF. The entire variable domain, with the rest obtained from reference TRBV11-1 and TRBJ1-1, is as follows: EAEVAQSPRYKITEKSQAVAFWCDPISGHATLYWYRQILGQGPELLVQFQDESVVDDSQLPKDRFSAERLKGVDSTLKIQPAELGDSAMYLCASTRWGGTEAFFGQGTRLTVV.

This chain uses TRBV6-1 with TRBJ2-2; D gene unclear. Trimming removed 2 bases at V and 3 bases at J, with 10 bases between. The CDR3 consists of 15 residues. The V gene's germline CDR1 is MNHNS and CDR2 SASEGT. In DNA, the CDR3 is TGTGCCAGCAGTGAAATAGTAGGAGACACCGGGGAGCTGTTTTTT. Translated, it gives CASSEIVGDTGELFF.

The gene calls are TRBV10-1 and TRBJ2-1; D is possibly TRBD2 (13 bases). CDR1 is WNHNN and CDR2 is SYGVQD in the germline V gene (reference sequence). CDR3 size: 23 residues. Between the trimmed V and J ends, which lost 8 bases and 0 bases, there was a span of 38 bases. DNA of the CDR3: TGCGCCAGCGCTACTTCCGGGACAGGGGGCTGGGGACTAGCGGGGCTCTCCTACAATGAGCAGTTCTTC. Translated: CASATSGTGGWGLAGLSYNEQFF.

This clonotype appeared a few times. The gene calls are TRBV25-1 and TRBJ2-3; tentatively, D is TRBD1 or TRBD2 (5 bases each). CDR3 length: 12 amino acids. The V and J ends lost 1 base and 7 bases respectively, with 6 bases between them. The V gene's germline CDR1 is MGHDK and CDR2 SYGVNS. This CDR3 reads CASSEWGNTQYF. In DNA form, the CDR3 reads TGTGCCAGCAGTGAATGGGGGAATACGCAGTATTTT.

This clonotype appeared a few times. This sequence joins TRBV15 and TRBJ2-7; maybe TRBD2 (6 bases). This CDR3 contains 13 residues. The germline V gene encodes CDR1 LNHNV and CDR2 YYDKDF (reference sequence). V lost 2 bases and J 5 bases, leaving 10 bases between the germline ends. The DNA of the CDR3 is TGTGCCACCAGCAGACTAGCGAGCCACGAGCAGTACTTC. This translates into CATSRLASHEQYF.

The J gene is TRBJ1-1, the V gene TRBV5-1; D is unclear. Germline-derived CDR1 and CDR2 are SGHRS and YFSETQ. The length of the CDR3 is 16 residues. The V end was cut by 2 bases, the J end by 0 bases, with 14 bases between. Here the CDR3 DNA reads TGCGCCAGCAGCTTTGCCCCCGGAGCCTTGAACACTGAAGCTTTCTTT. It is translated as CASSFAPGALNTEAFF.

The V call is TRBV7-2, the J call TRBJ1-2; the D is unclear. Trimming cost V 2 bases and J 5 bases, with 6 bases left between them. The CDR3 covers 12 residues. Germline V lookup: CDR1 SGHTA, CDR2 FQGNSA. The CDR3 coding sequence is TGTGCCAGCAGCTTAAAAGGGTATGGCTACACCTTC. Translated: CASSLKGYGYTF. Based on the CDR3 plus reference TRBV7-2 and TRBJ1-2, the full variable domain is GAGVSQSPSNKVTEKGKDVELRCDPISGHTALYWYRQSLGQGLEFLIYFQGNSAPDKSGLPSDRFSAERTGGSVSTLTIQRTQQEDSAVYLCASSLKGYGYTFGSGTRLTVV.

The chain is built from TRBV7-6 and TRBJ2-7, with a weak D call TRBD1 (6 bases). CDR1 and CDR2 (germline): SGHVS, FNYEAQ. Trimming removed 5 bases from V and 2 bases from J, with 16 bases in between. The CDR3 length is 15 residues. The CDR3 nucleotides are TGTGCCAGCAGCATCAGGGGCTTTGACCCCTACGAGCAGTACTTC. Its protein product is CASSIRGFDPYEQYF. Together with reference TRBV7-6 and TRBJ2-7, the CDR3 gives the full variable domain: GAGVSQSPRYKVTKRGQDVALRCDPISGHVSLYWYRQALGQGPEFLTYFNYEAQQDKSGLPNDRFSAERPEGSISTLTIQRTEQRDSAMYRCASSIRGFDPYEQYFGPGTRLTVT.

This rearrangement joins TRBV5-5 to TRBJ1-2, with TRBD1 matching 10 bases. V shed 3 bases and J 8 bases; nucleotides not matched to a gene: 4. The CDR3 totals 13 residues. Germline V gene lookup returns CDR1 SGHKS and CDR2 YYEKEE (reference sequence). The DNA for the CDR3 is TGTGCCAGCAGCTCGACAGGGGGCAGGGGCTACACCTTC. Residues: CASSSTGGRGYTF. The variable domain in full, with the rest retrieved from reference TRBV5-5 and TRBJ1-2, is DAGVTQSPTHLIKTRGQQVTLRCSPISGHKSVSWYQQVLGQGPQFIFQYYEKEERGRGNFPDRFSARQFPNYSSELNVNALLLGDSALYLCASSSTGGRGYTFGSGTRLTVV.

V is TRBV29-1 and J is TRBJ2-2; TRBD1 agrees at 9 bases. The germline gives CDR1 SQVTM, CDR2 ANQGSEA. This CDR3 region has 16 residues. Unmatched junction bases numbered 9, after V lost 4 bases and J lost 3 bases. CDR3 in DNA: TGCAGCGTTGTGGTCGGGGGACAGGGAGACACCGGGGAGCTGTTTTTT. Residues: CSVVVGGQGDTGELFF.

This clonotype came up a few times. The chain combines TRBV27 with TRBJ2-2; TRBD2 matches at 8 bases. This CDR3 comprises 16 residues. Losses at the gene ends were 7 bases for V and 5 bases for J; bases not matched to a gene: 12. The germline V gene encodes CDR1 MNHEY and CDR2 SMNVEV (reference sequence). The CDR3 here is CASTGGAGAGTGELFF. The CDR3 nucleotides read TGTGCCAGCACGGGGGGAGCGGGAGCTGGGACCGGGGAGCTGTTTTTT.